The next 25 T cell receptor beta chains were all read from a single sample in a study of beta chain features in type 1 diabetes. As every portion of the isolated RNA was reverse transcribed, the sequencing read expressed TCRB transcripts. Some clones are missing from TCRdb's copy, which holds only in-frame ones; the method was immunoSEQ multiplex PCR. The sample holds just over 450,000 clones; about 29% are singletons and the top ten take 0.05% to 0.065%. Sequencing used naive CD4+ T cells from blood. These TCRs come from a man younger than 30 in good health.

This clone showed up just a few times. This chain joins TRBV5-4 and TRBJ2-1; 7 bases fit TRBD2. Germline V gene sequence: CDR1 SGHNT, CDR2 YYREEE (reference sequence). V gave up 4 bases and J gave up 5 bases; unmatched junction bases: 6. CDR3 length: 14 amino acids. The CDR3, as DNA: TGTGCCAGCAGCGGACTAGAGAGGCACAATGAGCAGTTCTTC. Protein: CASSGLERHNEQFF. Full variable domain (outside the CDR3, taken from reference TRBV5-4 and TRBJ2-1): ETGVTQSPTHLIKTRGQQVTLRCSSQSGHNTVSWYQQALGQGPQFIFQYYREEENGRGNFPPRFSGLQFPNYSSELNVNALELDDSALYLCASSGLERHNEQFFGPGTRLTVL.

This clone was found a few times. The chain couples TRBV7-3 to TRBJ2-3, with D possibly being TRBD2 (6 bases). V lost 2 bases, J lost 5 bases, and 11 bases lay in between. CDR1 SGHTA and CDR2 FQGTGA come from the germline V gene. The CDR3 extends over 14 amino acids. CDR3 nucleotide sequence: TGTGCCAGCAGCTTACGGGAGATGGGAGATACGCAGTATTTT. Protein sequence: CASSLREMGDTQYF.

This clone was recorded a few times. This sequence joins TRBV4-2 and TRBJ2-7; TRBD2 agrees at 7 bases. The germline V gene has CDR1 LGHNA and CDR2 YNFKEQ. J gave up 5 bases and V 0 bases, and 10 bases lay outside the gene matches. The CDR3 extends over 16 amino acids. Written as DNA, the CDR3 is TGTGCCAGCAGCCAAGATAGAGGGGAGGGCCCCGACGAGCAGTACTTC. Amino acid sequence: CASSQDRGEGPDEQYF.

This chain's CDR3 is CASRKAGVRSGEQFF. DNA of the CDR3: TGTGCCAGCAGGAAGGCGGGAGTGAGGAGCGGTGAGCAGTTCTTC. The J gene is TRBJ2-1, the V gene TRBV25-1; TRBD2 matches at 7 bases. The V segment lost 6 bases and the J segment 9 bases; nucleotides outside the gene matches: 14. Germline CDR1 reads MGHDK; CDR2 reads SYGVNS. The CDR3 is made up of 15 amino acids.

This chain uses TRBV30 with TRBJ2-3; 7 bases align to TRBD2. From germline, CDR1 is GTSNPN and CDR2 SVGIG (reference sequence). The J segment lost 2 bases and the V segment lost 0 bases, leaving 5 bases of the junction unmatched. The CDR3 contains 15 residues. CDR3 loop: CAWSVKAGYTDTQYF. In DNA, the CDR3 is TGTGCCTGGAGTGTGAAAGCGGGATACACAGATACGCAGTATTTT. Looking up the rest from reference TRBV30 and TRBJ2-3 gives the full variable domain: SQTIHQWPATLVQPVGSPLSLECTVEGTSNPNLYWYRQAAGRGLQLLFYSVGIGQISSEVPQNLSASRPQDRQFILSSKKLLLSDSGFYLCAWSVKAGYTDTQYFGPGTRLTVL.

The sample holds a few counts of this clone. This chain joins TRBV7-2 and TRBJ2-3; possible D gene TRBD1, 5 bases. Trimming pared 1 base from V and 1 base from J, leaving 9 bases between. The germline V gene has CDR1 SGHTA and CDR2 FQGNSA. The CDR3 has 15 amino acids. The CDR3 DNA follows: TGTGCCAGCAGCTTAGTGCAGGGCCGCACAGATACGCAGTATTTT. It encodes CASSLVQGRTDTQYF.

J is TRBJ2-7 and V is TRBV2; D may be TRBD2 (5 bases). Germline V gene sequence: CDR1 SNHLY, CDR2 FYNNEI. Trimming stripped 3 bases from V and 6 bases from J, with 9 bases between. The CDR3 has 12 residues. This CDR3 reads CASSDRGPEQYF. The CDR3 coding sequence is TGTGCCAGCAGTGATCGAGGGCCCGAGCAGTACTTC.

The V gene is TRBV13, the J gene TRBJ1-5, with D uncertain. The V and J ends lost 8 bases and 5 bases respectively, with 19 bases between them. Germline V gene data show CDR1 as PRHDT and CDR2 as FYEKMQ (reference sequence). The CDR3 is 15 amino acids. CDR3 in amino acids: CASVPLGKTYQPQHF. The CDR3 coding sequence is TGTGCCAGCGTCCCCCTGGGGAAGACGTATCAGCCCCAGCATTTT.

This chain joins TRBV5-4 and TRBJ2-1, with 9 bases aligning to TRBD2. V shed 0 bases and J 7 bases; nucleotides not matched to a gene: 5. This CDR3 region has 15 residues. CDR1 SGHNT and CDR2 YYREEE come from the germline V gene (reference sequence). In nucleotides, the CDR3 is TGTGCCAGCAGCTTGGGGCGGGAGGGCCGGAATGAGCAGTTCTTC. Its protein is CASSLGREGRNEQFF.

This rearrangement joins TRBV11-2 to TRBJ2-5, with 8 bases lining up with TRBD1. CDR3 length: 14 residues. Germline assignment: CDR1 SGHAT and CDR2 FQNNGV. Trimming took 0 bases from V and 4 from J; bases not matched to a gene: 1. In DNA, the CDR3 is TGTGCCAGCAGCTTAGACAGGGGGCGAGAGACCCAGTACTTC. It is translated as CASSLDRGRETQYF.

This clone appeared a single time. V usage is TRBV9 and J usage is TRBJ2-3, with 10 bases aligning to TRBD2. Germline CDR1 reads SGDLS; CDR2 reads YYNGEE. Trimming cost V 0 bases and J 5 bases; bases outside gene matches: 3. The CDR3 covers 15 residues. The CDR3 loop reads CASSVGVAGGDTQYF. The CDR3 coding sequence is TGTGCCAGCAGCGTAGGGGTAGCGGGAGGAGATACGCAGTATTTT.

There are a few counts of this clone. V gene TRBV15 combines with J gene TRBJ2-6; no clear D gene. This CDR3 comprises 15 residues. Trimming removed 1 base at V and 2 bases at J, with 6 bases between. Germline V gene sequence: CDR1 LNHNV, CDR2 YYDKDF (reference sequence). DNA of the CDR3: TGTGCCACCAGCAGAGGCCGGGCTGGGGCCAACGTCCTGACTTTC. Translation: CATSRGRAGANVLTF.

Note on this clone: Other DNA sequences from this sample encode an identical CDR3 as well. The V call is TRBV7-9, the J call TRBJ1-1, with no clear D. The CDR3 runs to 12 residues. The V gene lost 2 bases and the J gene lost 1 base, with 2 bases spanning the gap. Per germline, CDR1 SEHNR and CDR2 FQNEAQ (reference sequence). The CDR3 bases are TGTGCCAGCAGCTTAAAGAACACTGAAGCTTTCTTT. Amino acids: CASSLKNTEAFF.

The rearrangement uses TRBV6-5 and TRBJ2-7, with D perhaps matching TRBD1 or TRBD2 (6 bases each). This CDR3 spans 13 amino acids. Per germline, CDR1 MNHEY and CDR2 SVGAGI. The V end was cut by 6 bases, the J end by 5 bases, with 14 bases between. The CDR3 region has the DNA TGTGCCAGCAGCCTACAGGGAGGCCACGAGCAGTACTTC. It yields the protein CASSLQGGHEQYF.

The rearrangement joins TRBV2 to TRBJ2-4, with 7 bases that match TRBD1. CDR1 is SNHLY, CDR2 FYNNEI, per germline. There are 14 residues in the CDR3. Trimming at V came to 3 bases and at J to 4 bases, leaving 3 bases not matched to a gene. CDR3 region: CASSDRDRKNIQYF. The CDR3, as DNA: TGTGCCAGCAGTGACCGGGACAGAAAAAACATTCAGTACTTC.

V is TRBV7-3 and J is TRBJ1-1; the match to TRBD1 covers 8 bases. V lost 3 bases, J lost 3 bases, and 3 bases stayed unmatched. Germline values: CDR1 SGHTA, CDR2 FQGTGA. The CDR3 runs to 14 residues. The CDR3 sequence is CASSFAGGYTEAFF. CDR3 bases: TGTGCCAGCAGCTTCGCAGGGGGCTACACTGAAGCTTTCTTT.

J is TRBJ2-2 and V is TRBV28; TRBD1 aligns across 7 bases. This CDR3 has 17 residues. CDR1 MDHEN and CDR2 SYDVKM come from the germline V gene. V gave up 6 bases and J gave up 4 bases; unmatched junction bases: 14. For the CDR3, the DNA is TGTGCCAGCAGGGCCCTGACAGGGCCGAGTAGCACCGGGGAGCTGTTTTTT. Protein: CASRALTGPSSTGELFF.

In its sample, this clone was seen once. The rearrangement links TRBV7-2 to TRBJ2-3; 7 positions match TRBD2. The CDR3 is 14 amino acids. Germline lookup yields CDR1 SGHTA and CDR2 FQGNSA. With 6 bases clipped from V and 4 bases from J, the junction kept 7 bases outside the gene matches. CDR3 in DNA: TGTGCCAGCAGTCCTAACGCGGGGGCAGATACGCAGTATTTT. Translation gives CASSPNAGADTQYF. Based on the CDR3 plus reference TRBV7-2 and TRBJ2-3, the full variable domain is GAGVSQSPSNKVTEKGKDVELRCDPISGHTALYWYRQSLGQGLEFLIYFQGNSAPDKSGLPSDRFSAERTGGSVSTLTIQRTQQEDSAVYLCASSPNAGADTQYFGPGTRLTVL.

The chain combines TRBV7-9 with TRBJ2-7, with 9 bases fitting TRBD2. V was clipped by 6 bases and J by 6 bases; unmatched bases: 12. The CDR3 has 15 amino acids. The germline gives CDR1 SEHNR, CDR2 FQNEAQ (reference sequence). The CDR3 here is CASRRAGGQPGEQYF. Here the CDR3 DNA reads TGTGCCAGCAGGCGAGCGGGAGGACAACCGGGCGAGCAGTACTTC.

This clone was picked up a small number of times. The chain is built from TRBV10-3 and TRBJ2-1, with 15 bases identical to TRBD2. The V segment lost 10 bases and the J segment 15 bases; nucleotides outside the gene matches: 13. The CDR3 is 14 amino acids. Germline assignment: CDR1 ENHRY and CDR2 SYGVKD. CDR3 sequence: CATRQGTSGRSVFF. In DNA form, the CDR3 reads TGTGCCACCCGTCAGGGGACTAGCGGGAGGTCGGTGTTCTTC.

This chain links TRBV7-9 with TRBJ2-1; TRBD2 matches at 10 bases. The CDR3 totals 16 residues. J gave up 2 bases and V 4 bases, and 5 bases lay outside the gene matches. The germline V gene has CDR1 SEHNR and CDR2 FQNEAQ (reference sequence). The CDR3 sequence is CASSSESGRAYNEQFF. In DNA form, the CDR3 reads TGTGCCAGCAGCTCTGAAAGCGGGAGGGCCTACAATGAGCAGTTCTTC.

The CDR3 DNA reads TGTGCCAGCAGTCCCAACTCTGGAAACACCATATATTTT. Translation gives CASSPNSGNTIYF. This chain uses TRBV28 with TRBJ1-3; D gene unclear. The CDR3 consists of 13 residues. From germline, CDR1 is MDHEN and CDR2 SYDVKM. Trimming removed 5 bases from V and 0 bases from J, with 5 bases in between.

This clone has only a few counts. The genes are TRBV29-1 and TRBJ2-3; 11 bases map to TRBD2. V shed 2 bases, J shed 2 bases, and the junction held 9 bases outside the gene matches. The CDR3 covers 17 residues. The germline gives CDR1 SQVTM, CDR2 ANQGSEA. The chain's CDR3 is CSVERLAGGHTTDTQYF. The CDR3, as DNA: TGCAGCGTTGAACGCCTAGCGGGAGGACATACCACAGATACGCAGTATTTT.

This clone was seen a few times. The chain uses TRBV13 and TRBJ2-7; 7 bases fit TRBD1. Germline CDR1 is PRHDT and CDR2 is FYEKMQ (reference sequence). Trimming took 5 bases from V and 5 from J; bases not matched to a gene: 15. The CDR3 is 16 residues long. This CDR3 is CASSLRVGQDGHEQYF. CDR3 coding DNA: TGTGCCAGCAGCCTTAGGGTAGGACAGGACGGCCACGAGCAGTACTTC. The full variable domain, rest sourced from reference TRBV13 and TRBJ2-7, is AAGVIQSPRHLIKEKRETATLKCYPIPRHDTVYWYQQGPGQDPQFLISFYEKMQSDKGSIPDRFSAQQFSDYHSELNMSSLELGDSALYFCASSLRVGQDGHEQYFGPGTRLTVT.

This clone has only one observation. This chain connects TRBV2 to TRBJ1-5, with 10 bases aligning to TRBD1. V was clipped by 5 bases and J by 8 bases; unmatched bases: 6. This CDR3 spans 14 amino acids. Germline V gives CDR1 SNHLY, CDR2 FYNNEI. CDR3 protein: CASSTTGGLKPQHF. In DNA, the CDR3 is TGTGCCAGCAGTACGACAGGGGGCTTGAAGCCCCAGCATTTT. The full variable domain, its missing parts supplied by reference TRBV2 and TRBJ1-5, is EPEVTQTPSHQVTQMGQEVILRCVPISNHLYFYWYRQILGQKVEFLVSFYNNEISEKSEIFDDQFSVERPDGSNFTLKIRSTKLEDSAMYFCASSTTGGLKPQHFGDGTRLSIL.